These 15 T cell receptor beta chains originate from one sample sequenced in a study of vaccination effects on CD4 cells after COVID-19 (dated by TCRdb to between 2021 and 2023). After 10 to 11 days of culture, CD4+ T cells were isolated with the EasySep CD4+ T cell isolation kit. Two doses of either the BNT162b2 or the mRNA-1273 mRNA SARS-CoV-2 vaccine were administered to participants. These receptors have no identified antigens. The protocol used for the library was the immunoSEQ multiplex PCR assay. TCRdb took over this immuneACCESS table, retaining in-frame rearrangements with V and J assigned. Such tables are incomplete; in checked studies, under half of the missing clones stem from an unresolved V gene, and the remainder is unexplained. For this sample there are 57,000 or so clones; 78% appear just once. 3.5% to 5% of the sample is held by the ten biggest clonotypes. The starting material was CD4+ T cells from PBMCs cultured without peptide, obtained after COVID-19 vaccination. All receptors derive from a human donor who received a COVID-19 vaccine.

The chain combines TRBV5-8 with TRBJ1-5; TRBD1 matches at 11 bases. V trimming: 5 bases; J trimming: 6 bases; junction bases outside the gene matches: 7. Germline lookup yields CDR1 SGHTS and CDR2 YDEGEE. The CDR3 covers 15 residues. The CDR3 DNA is TGTGCCAGCAGTCCGGGACAGGGGGTGAGTCAGCCCCAGCATTTT. As protein: CASSPGQGVSQPQHF.

This sequence joins TRBV29-1 and TRBJ1-3, with no clear D. Germline-derived CDR1 and CDR2 are SQVTM and ANQGSEA. CDR3 size: 14 residues. The germline V and J ends were trimmed by 4 bases and 0 bases, with 10 bases remaining between them. CDR3 residues: CSVAPTRSGNTIYF. As DNA, the CDR3 is TGCAGCGTTGCCCCGACACGCTCTGGAAACACCATATATTTT.

This rearrangement joins TRBV19 to TRBJ2-1, with D tentatively TRBD2 (6 bases). This CDR3 region has 14 residues. V lost 4 bases and J lost 0, with 7 bases in between. The germline V gene has CDR1 LNHDA and CDR2 SQIVND (reference sequence). In DNA form, the CDR3 reads TGTGCCAGTAGTAGCGGGGACTCCTACAATGAGCAGTTCTTC. This encodes CASSSGDSYNEQFF.

This chain links TRBV10-1 with TRBJ1-1, with D perhaps TRBD1 (6 bases). CDR1 is WNHNN, CDR2 SYGVQD, per germline (reference sequence). Trimming removed 9 bases at V and 1 base at J, with 15 bases between. This CDR3 region has 14 residues. The CDR3 region is CARAKDRGNTEAFF. For the CDR3, the DNA is TGCGCCAGGGCAAAGGACAGAGGGAACACTGAAGCTTTCTTT.

The V gene is TRBV19, the J gene TRBJ1-2; 7 nucleotides agree with TRBD1. CDR3 size: 16 residues. The V gene's germline CDR1 is LNHDA and CDR2 SQIVND (reference sequence). V lost 4 bases to trimming and J lost 4 bases; unmatched junction nucleotides: 12. This CDR3 reads CASSTRTGANFYGYTF. CDR3 nucleotides: TGTGCCAGTAGTACAAGGACAGGAGCCAATTTCTATGGCTACACCTTC.

The V gene is TRBV19, the J gene TRBJ1-1; D possibly corresponds to TRBD1 (5 bases). This CDR3 has 14 amino acids. Germline V gene lookup returns CDR1 LNHDA and CDR2 SQIVND (reference sequence). V was shortened by 3 bases and J by 1 base, with 9 bases between the two germline ends. The CDR3 bases are TGTGCCAGTAGTATCAGCGGACAGAACACTGAAGCTTTCTTT. This codes for CASSISGQNTEAFF.

The chain combines TRBV7-6 with TRBJ2-3; 9 bases match TRBD2. This CDR3 contains 15 residues. V lost 3 bases, J lost 5 bases, and 6 bases stayed unmatched. Germline values: CDR1 SGHVS, CDR2 FNYEAQ. This CDR3 is CASSFVAGEGDTQYF. The CDR3 region has the DNA TGTGCCAGCAGCTTTGTAGCGGGAGAGGGAGATACGCAGTATTTT. Combining the CDR3 with reference TRBV7-6 and TRBJ2-3 gives the whole variable domain GAGVSQSPRYKVTKRGQDVALRCDPISGHVSLYWYRQALGQGPEFLTYFNYEAQQDKSGLPNDRFSAERPEGSISTLTIQRTEQRDSAMYRCASSFVAGEGDTQYFGPGTRLTVL.

V usage is TRBV7-2 and J usage is TRBJ2-1; tentative D call: TRBD2 (5 bases). Trimming cost V 6 bases and J 7 bases, with 16 bases left between them. Germline CDR1 reads SGHTA; CDR2 reads FQGNSA. The CDR3 sequence is 14 residues long. CDR3 loop: CASSRRTASNEQFF. The CDR3 nucleotides read TGTGCCAGCAGTCGACGGACTGCCAGTAATGAGCAGTTCTTC.

This chain uses TRBV6-2 or TRBV6-3 with TRBJ2-4, with D possibly TRBD2 on 6 matching bases. V lost 4 bases and J lost 1, with 20 bases in between. This CDR3 spans 18 amino acids. The germline CDR1 and CDR2 sequences are MNHEY and SVGEGT. Here the CDR3 reads CASSLDRWRDGAKNIQYF. The DNA for the CDR3 is TGTGCCAGCAGTTTGGACCGGTGGCGGGACGGGGCCAAAAACATTCAGTACTTC.

The V gene is TRBV6-5, the J gene TRBJ2-4; 8 bases line up with TRBD1. V gave up 6 bases and J gave up 7 bases; unmatched junction bases: 11. Per germline, CDR1 MNHEY and CDR2 SVGAGI. The CDR3 is 15 residues long. CDR3 sequence: CASRLTGAVGNIQYF. In nucleotides, the CDR3 is TGTGCCAGCAGATTGACAGGGGCGGTCGGGAACATTCAGTACTTC.

This sequence joins TRBV30 and TRBJ2-5; possibly TRBD1 or TRBD2 for D (6 bases each). The CDR3 extends over 14 amino acids. Germline V gene data show CDR1 as GTSNPN and CDR2 as SVGIG (reference sequence). With 3 bases removed from V and 7 bases from J, the gap between germline ends came to 18 bases. CDR3 DNA sequence: TGTGCCTGGAGGCTTAGGGGGGCCCAGGGGACCCAGTACTTC. Protein sequence: CAWRLRGAQGTQYF.

V and J are TRBV5-6 and TRBJ1-2, with 7 bases fitting TRBD1. The CDR3 extends over 15 amino acids. Germline values: CDR1 SGHDT, CDR2 YYEEEE. V dropped 0 bases and J dropped 2; count of bases not matched to a gene: 4. This CDR3 reads CASSLGQGGNYGYTF. CDR3 nucleotides: TGTGCCAGCAGCTTGGGGCAGGGGGGAAACTATGGCTACACCTTC.

This chain uses TRBV2 with TRBJ2-7; 8 bases map to TRBD1. In germline, CDR1 is SNHLY, CDR2 FYNNEI. The CDR3 loop spans 14 amino acids. V trimming: 5 bases; J trimming: 5 bases; junction bases outside the gene matches: 8. The CDR3 DNA reads TGTGCCAGCAGTCTCTCCAGGGGGCCCAACGAGCAGTACTTC. It translates to CASSLSRGPNEQYF.

The chain links TRBV16 to TRBJ2-1, with 8 bases lining up with TRBD2. The germline CDR1 and CDR2 sequences are KGHSY and FQNENV. CDR3 length: 12 residues. J lost 15 bases, V lost 0 bases, and 4 bases had no gene match. This chain's CDR3 is CASSQSGTRGFF. DNA for the CDR3: TGTGCCAGCAGCCAATCCGGGACTAGGGGGTTCTTC.

This sequence joins TRBV5-8 and TRBJ2-7; D is undetermined. Looked up from germline, CDR1 is SGHTS and CDR2 is YDEGEE. The germline V and J ends were trimmed by 1 base and 3 bases, with 14 bases remaining between them. This CDR3 comprises 15 residues. The CDR3 region is CASSLPAGRYYEQYF. The CDR3 bases are TGTGCCAGCAGCTTGCCCGCAGGCAGATACTACGAGCAGTACTTC. Full variable domain (remainder filled in from reference TRBV5-8 and TRBJ2-7): EAGVTQSPTHLIKTRGQQATLRCSPISGHTSVYWYQQALGLGLQFLLWYDEGEERNRGNFPPRFSGRQFPNYSSELNVNALELEDSALYLCASSLPAGRYYEQYFGPGTRLTVT.